The 8 T cell receptor beta chains given below trace back to one sample, sequenced in a study of cytomegalovirus exposure and HLA in healthy donors. Assay: immunoSEQ multiplex PCR; the TCRdb copy retains only in-frame clones and omits some. In the table there are about 280,000 clones, more than 75% of which are singletons. Sequenced sample: PBMCs. The receptors were gathered from a young woman in good health and CMV-seronegative.

The chain couples TRBV28 to TRBJ1-5; maybe TRBD1 (5 bases). There are 14 residues in the CDR3. Germline loops: CDR1 MDHEN, CDR2 SYDVKM. The V gene lost 10 bases and the J gene lost 1 base, with 14 bases spanning the gap. DNA for the CDR3: TGTGCCACCCGCGTTGGGGGGAGCAATCAGCCCCAGCATTTT. Translation: CATRVGGSNQPQHF.

This clone was counted between two and nine times. V gene TRBV6-6 combines with J gene TRBJ2-7; TRBD2 is a possible D gene (5 bases). V was cut by 6 bases and J by 2 bases, with 8 bases left in between. The CDR3 loop spans 12 amino acids. Germline V lookup: CDR1 MNHNY, CDR2 SVGAGI (reference sequence). CDR3 bases: TGTGCCAGCAGCGGGATCCCCTACGAGCAGTACTTC. Its protein is CASSGIPYEQYF.

This clone was seen once. It may be a read error: a sequence one base away is much more abundant. V is TRBV6-5 and J is TRBJ2-1, with 10 bases lining up with TRBD2. The CDR3 has 15 amino acids. CDR1 is MNHEY and CDR2 is SVGAGI in the germline V gene. Trimming removed 6 bases from V and 3 bases from J; junction bases left unmatched: 5. As DNA, the CDR3 is TGTGCCAGCAGCCTAACTAGCGGGAACTACAATGAGCAGTTCTTC. It encodes CASSLTSGNYNEQFF.

V usage is TRBV19 and J usage is TRBJ2-2; possible D gene TRBD2, 5 bases. The CDR3 is made up of 12 amino acids. The V gene's germline CDR1 is LNHDA and CDR2 SQIVND (reference sequence). Trimming left V 2 bases short and J 8 bases short, with 6 bases between. The CDR3 is CASSIRGGELFF. The CDR3 DNA is TGTGCCAGTAGTATACGCGGGGGGGAGCTGTTTTTT.

The rearrangement links TRBV27 to TRBJ2-5; D may be TRBD1 (6 bases). Trimming cost V 0 bases and J 4 bases, with 12 bases left between them. The CDR3 has 15 residues. CDR1 and CDR2 (germline): MNHEY, SMNVEV (reference sequence). CDR3 sequence reads: CASSLSPTGRETQYF. CDR3 bases: TGTGCCAGCAGTTTATCCCCGACAGGTCGAGAGACCCAGTACTTC.

The chain carries TRBV2 and TRBJ1-4; weak D call: TRBD1 (5 bases). The germline V gene encodes CDR1 SNHLY and CDR2 FYNNEI. Trimming left V 3 bases short and J 0 bases short, with 5 bases between. The CDR3 covers 14 residues. DNA for the CDR3: TGTGCCAGCAGTGAGACAGCAACTAATGAAAAACTGTTTTTT. As protein: CASSETATNEKLFF.

The V and J genes are TRBV9 and TRBJ2-3, with TRBD2 identical over 10 bases. Germline V CDR1 and CDR2: SGDLS, YYNGEE. The CDR3 is made up of 17 amino acids. Unmatched junction bases numbered 10, after V lost 0 bases and J lost 6 bases. CDR3 nucleotides: TGTGCCAGCAGCGTAGACCTAGCGGGAGCGTTAGGGGATACGCAGTATTTT. This codes for CASSVDLAGALGDTQYF.

CDR3 DNA sequence: TGCAGCGTTGGTAGGGGAATCGGCGACGAGCAGTACTTC. Protein sequence: CSVGRGIGDEQYF. The chain is built from TRBV29-1 and TRBJ2-7; weak D call: TRBD1 (5 bases). V was shortened by 4 bases and J by 5 bases, with 15 bases between the two germline ends. Germline V CDR1 and CDR2: SQVTM, ANQGSEA. The CDR3 is 13 amino acids.